This T cell receptor beta chain is from a study of blood T cells in healthy people across ages. Overall study results and limits: Naive T cell percentage and TCR beta diversity correlated strongly.

Trimming shortened V by 4 bases and J by 1 base, and 9 bases separated the two germline ends. The CDR3 sequence is 15 residues long. Germline lookup yields CDR1 SGHRS and CDR2 YFSETQ. A few counts support this clonotype. Its antigen is currently unknown. Combining a sample-barcoded 5' primer with a J-beta primer mix, a second PCR ran for roughly 7 to 11 cycles. TCRdb fed the 5' RACE reads into MiXCR, producing one record per CDR3 protein. Of 910,000 or so distinct CDR3 sequences listed, around 54% are singletons. Every donor contributed roughly 10 milliliters of peripheral blood by blood draw. This TCR was sampled from a woman aged 55-69 years in good health. Sequencing input: blood. The rearrangement uses TRBV5-1 and TRBJ2-6; maybe TRBD1 (6 bases). The CDR3: CASSKGQSGANVLTF. The DNA for the CDR3 is TGCGCCAGCAGCAAGGGACAATCTGGGGCCAACGTCCTGACTTTC.